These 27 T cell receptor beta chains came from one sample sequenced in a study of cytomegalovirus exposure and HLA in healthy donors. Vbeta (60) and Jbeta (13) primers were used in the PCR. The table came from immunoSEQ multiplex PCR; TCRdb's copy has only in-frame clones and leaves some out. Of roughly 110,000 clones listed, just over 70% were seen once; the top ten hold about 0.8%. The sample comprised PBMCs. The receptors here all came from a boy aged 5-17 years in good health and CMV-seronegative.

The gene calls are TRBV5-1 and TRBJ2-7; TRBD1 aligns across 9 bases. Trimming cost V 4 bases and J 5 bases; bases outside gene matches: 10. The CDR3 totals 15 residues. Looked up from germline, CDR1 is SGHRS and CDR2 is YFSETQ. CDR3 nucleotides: TGCGCCAGCAGCGGCTCCGGGACAGGGTTCCACGAGCAGTACTTC. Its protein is CASSGSGTGFHEQYF.

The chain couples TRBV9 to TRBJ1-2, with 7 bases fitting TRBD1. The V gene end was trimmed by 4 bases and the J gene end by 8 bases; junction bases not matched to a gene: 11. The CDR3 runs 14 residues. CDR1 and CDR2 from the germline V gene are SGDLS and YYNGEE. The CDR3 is CASSPRQGLVGYTF. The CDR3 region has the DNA TGTGCCAGCAGCCCCAGACAGGGCCTTGTAGGCTACACCTTC.

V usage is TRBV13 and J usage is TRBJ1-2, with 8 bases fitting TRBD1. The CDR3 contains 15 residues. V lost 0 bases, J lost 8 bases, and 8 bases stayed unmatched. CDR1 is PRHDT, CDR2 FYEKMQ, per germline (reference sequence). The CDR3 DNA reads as TGTGCCAGCAGCTTAGGATCACAGGGGGGAGGCGGCTACACCTTC. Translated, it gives CASSLGSQGGGGYTF.

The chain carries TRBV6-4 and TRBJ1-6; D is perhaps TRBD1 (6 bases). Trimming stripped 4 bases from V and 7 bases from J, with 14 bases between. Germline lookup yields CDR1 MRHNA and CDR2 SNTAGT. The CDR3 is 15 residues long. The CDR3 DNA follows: TGTGCCAGCAGTGTGGCAGGGGTTAACAATTCACCCCTCCACTTT. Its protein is CASSVAGVNNSPLHF.

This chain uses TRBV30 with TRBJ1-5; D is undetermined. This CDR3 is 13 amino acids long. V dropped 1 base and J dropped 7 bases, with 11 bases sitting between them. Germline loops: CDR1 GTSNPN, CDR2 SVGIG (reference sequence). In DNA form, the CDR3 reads TGTGCCTGGAGTGCGACTAATGGGCAGCCCCAGCATTTT. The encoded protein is CAWSATNGQPQHF.

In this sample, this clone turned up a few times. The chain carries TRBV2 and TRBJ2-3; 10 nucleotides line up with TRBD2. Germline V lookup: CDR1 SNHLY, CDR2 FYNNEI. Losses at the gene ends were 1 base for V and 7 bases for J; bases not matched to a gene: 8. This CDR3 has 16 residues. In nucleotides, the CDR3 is TGTGCCAGCAGTGAAGAAGGTAGCGGGGGGTTATATACGCAGTATTTT. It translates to CASSEEGSGGLYTQYF.

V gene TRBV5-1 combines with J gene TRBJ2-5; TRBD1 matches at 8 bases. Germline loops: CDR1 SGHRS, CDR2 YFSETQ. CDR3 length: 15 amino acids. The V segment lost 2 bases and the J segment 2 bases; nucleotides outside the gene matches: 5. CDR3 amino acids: CASSFGGQGQETQYF. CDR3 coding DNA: TGCGCCAGCAGCTTCGGTGGACAGGGACAAGAGACCCAGTACTTC. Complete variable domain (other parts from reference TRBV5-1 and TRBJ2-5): KAGVTQTPRYLIKTRGQQVTLSCSPISGHRSVSWYQQTPGQGLQFLFEYFSETQRNKGNFPGRFSGRQFSNSRSEMNVSTLELGDSALYLCASSFGGQGQETQYFGPGTRLLVL.

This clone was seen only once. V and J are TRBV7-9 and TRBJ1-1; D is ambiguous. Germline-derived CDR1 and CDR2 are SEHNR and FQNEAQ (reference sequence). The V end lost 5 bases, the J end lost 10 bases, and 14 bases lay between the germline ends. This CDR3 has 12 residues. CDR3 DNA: TGTGCCAGCAGCCGGTTTGCGGGAGGAGCTTTCTTT. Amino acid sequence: CASSRFAGGAFF.

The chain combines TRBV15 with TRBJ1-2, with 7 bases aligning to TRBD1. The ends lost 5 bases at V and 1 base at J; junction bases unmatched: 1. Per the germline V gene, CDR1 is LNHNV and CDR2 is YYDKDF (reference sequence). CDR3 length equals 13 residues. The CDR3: CATSPGGNYGYTF. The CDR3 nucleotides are TGTGCCACCAGCCCAGGGGGTAACTATGGCTACACCTTC.

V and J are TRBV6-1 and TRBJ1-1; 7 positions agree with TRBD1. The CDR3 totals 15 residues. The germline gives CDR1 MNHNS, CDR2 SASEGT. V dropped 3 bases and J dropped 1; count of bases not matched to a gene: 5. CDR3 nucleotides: TGTGCCAGCAGTGAGAGGACAGGCGAGAACACTGAAGCTTTCTTT. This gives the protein CASSERTGENTEAFF.

The DNA for the CDR3 is TGTGCCAGCAGTAAGGACAGGGAGGCACCCCTCCACTTT. It encodes CASSKDREAPLHF. The chain links TRBV27 to TRBJ1-6, with 8 bases identical to TRBD1. The junction had 5 bases not matched to a gene; V was cut back by 5 bases and J by 11 bases. This CDR3 region has 13 residues. Germline CDR1 MNHEY, CDR2 SMNVEV (reference sequence).

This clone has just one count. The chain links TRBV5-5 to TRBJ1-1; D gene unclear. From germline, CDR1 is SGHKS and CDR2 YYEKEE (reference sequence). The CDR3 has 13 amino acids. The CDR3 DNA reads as TGTGCGGCCAGTATGGGCCTGAACACTGAAGCTTTCTTT. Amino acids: CAASMGLNTEAFF. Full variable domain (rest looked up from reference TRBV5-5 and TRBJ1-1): DAGVTQSPTHLIKTRGQQVTLRCSPISGHKSVSWYQQVLGQGPQFIFQYYEKEERGRGNFPDRFSARQFPNYSSELNVNALLLGDSALYLCAASMGLNTEAFFGQGTRLTVV.

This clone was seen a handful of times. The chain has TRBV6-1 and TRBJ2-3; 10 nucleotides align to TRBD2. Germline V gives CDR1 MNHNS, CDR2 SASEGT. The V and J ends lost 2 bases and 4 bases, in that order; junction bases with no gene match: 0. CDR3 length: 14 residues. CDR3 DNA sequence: TGTGCCAGCAGTGAACTAGCGGGAGCAGATACGCAGTATTTT. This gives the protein CASSELAGADTQYF.

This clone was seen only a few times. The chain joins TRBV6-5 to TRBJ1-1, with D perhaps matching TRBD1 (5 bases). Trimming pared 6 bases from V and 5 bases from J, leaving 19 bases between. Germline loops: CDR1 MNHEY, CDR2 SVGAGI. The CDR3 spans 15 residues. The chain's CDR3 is CASSVLGHRGTEAFF. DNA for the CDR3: TGTGCCAGCAGCGTACTCGGACACCGGGGGACTGAAGCTTTCTTT.

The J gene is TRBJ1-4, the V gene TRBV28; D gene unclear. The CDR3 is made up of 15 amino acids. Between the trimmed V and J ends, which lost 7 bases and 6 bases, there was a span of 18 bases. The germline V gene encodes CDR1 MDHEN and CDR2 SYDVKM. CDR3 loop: CASTLTGVRYEKLFF. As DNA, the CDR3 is TGTGCCAGCACCCTAACCGGGGTACGTTATGAAAAACTGTTTTTT.

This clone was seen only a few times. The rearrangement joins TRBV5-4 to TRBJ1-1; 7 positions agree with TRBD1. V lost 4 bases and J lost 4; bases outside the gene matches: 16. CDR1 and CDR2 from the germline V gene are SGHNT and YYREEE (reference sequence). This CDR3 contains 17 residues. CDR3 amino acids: CASSQDQDREDFTEAFF. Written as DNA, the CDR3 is TGTGCCAGCAGCCAAGATCAAGACAGGGAAGATTTCACTGAAGCTTTCTTT. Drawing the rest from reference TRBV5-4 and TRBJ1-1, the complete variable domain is ETGVTQSPTHLIKTRGQQVTLRCSSQSGHNTVSWYQQALGQGPQFIFQYYREEENGRGNFPPRFSGLQFPNYSSELNVNALELDDSALYLCASSQDQDREDFTEAFFGQGTRLTVV.

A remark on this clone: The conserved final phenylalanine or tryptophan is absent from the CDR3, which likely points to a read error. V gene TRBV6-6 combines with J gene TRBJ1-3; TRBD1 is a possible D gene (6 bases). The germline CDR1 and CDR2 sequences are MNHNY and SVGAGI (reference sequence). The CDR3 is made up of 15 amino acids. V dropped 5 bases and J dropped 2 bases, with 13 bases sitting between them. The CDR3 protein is CASSTQGFAGNTIYV. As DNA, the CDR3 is TGTGCCAGCAGTACTCAGGGGTTTGCTGGAAACACCATATATGTT.

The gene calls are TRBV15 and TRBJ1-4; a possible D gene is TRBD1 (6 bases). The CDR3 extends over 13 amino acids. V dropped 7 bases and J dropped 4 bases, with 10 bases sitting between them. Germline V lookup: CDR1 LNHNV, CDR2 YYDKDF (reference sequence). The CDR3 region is CATNRDINEKLFF. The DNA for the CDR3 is TGTGCCACCAACCGGGACATTAATGAAAAACTGTTTTTT.

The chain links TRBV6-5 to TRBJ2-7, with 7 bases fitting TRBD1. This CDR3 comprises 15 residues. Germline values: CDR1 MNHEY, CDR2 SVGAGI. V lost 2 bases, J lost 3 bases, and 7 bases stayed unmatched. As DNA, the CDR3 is TGTGCCAGCAGTTACGGACAGGTTGGGGACTACGAGCAGTACTTC. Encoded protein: CASSYGQVGDYEQYF.

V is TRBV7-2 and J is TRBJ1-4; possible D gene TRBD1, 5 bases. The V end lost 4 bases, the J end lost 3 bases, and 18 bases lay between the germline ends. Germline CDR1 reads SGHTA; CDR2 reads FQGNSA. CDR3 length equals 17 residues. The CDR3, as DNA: TGTGCCAGCAGCTCCCCCTGGGGCAGTCTGCCTAATGAAAAACTGTTTTTT. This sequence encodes CASSSPWGSLPNEKLFF.

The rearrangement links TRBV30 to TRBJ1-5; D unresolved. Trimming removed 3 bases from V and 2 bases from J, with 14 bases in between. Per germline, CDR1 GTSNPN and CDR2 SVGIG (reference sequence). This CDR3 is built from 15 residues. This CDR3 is CAWRAPDRGNQPQHF. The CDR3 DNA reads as TGTGCCTGGAGGGCTCCCGATCGGGGCAATCAGCCCCAGCATTTT.

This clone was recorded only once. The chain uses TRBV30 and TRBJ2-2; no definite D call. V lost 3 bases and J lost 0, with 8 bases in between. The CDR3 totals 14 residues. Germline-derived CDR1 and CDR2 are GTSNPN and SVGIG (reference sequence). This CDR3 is CAWRVTSNTGELFF. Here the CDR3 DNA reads TGTGCCTGGAGGGTCACTTCGAACACCGGGGAGCTGTTTTTT.

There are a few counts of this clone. CDR3 sequence reads: CASSRRELGTEAFF. In nucleotides, the CDR3 is TGTGCCAGCAGCCGCCGGGAGTTGGGCACTGAAGCTTTCTTT. The chain combines TRBV6-5 with TRBJ1-1; D gene uncertain. CDR3 length equals 14 residues. V was shortened by 6 bases and J by 4 bases, with 15 bases between the two germline ends. Germline values: CDR1 MNHEY, CDR2 SVGAGI.

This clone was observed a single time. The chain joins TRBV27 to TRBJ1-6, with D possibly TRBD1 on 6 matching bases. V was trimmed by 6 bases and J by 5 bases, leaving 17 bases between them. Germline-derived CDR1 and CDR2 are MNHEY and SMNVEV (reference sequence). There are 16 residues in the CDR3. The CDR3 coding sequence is TGTGCCAGCAGGTGGACCTCAGGGGCTAATAATTCACCCCTCCACTTT. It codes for CASRWTSGANNSPLHF.

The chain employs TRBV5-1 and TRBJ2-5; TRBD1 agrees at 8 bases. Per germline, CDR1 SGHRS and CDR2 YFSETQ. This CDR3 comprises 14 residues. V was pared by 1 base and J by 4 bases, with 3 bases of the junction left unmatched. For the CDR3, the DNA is TGCGCCAGCAGCTTGACCGGGACAGGAGAGACCCAGTACTTC. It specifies CASSLTGTGETQYF.

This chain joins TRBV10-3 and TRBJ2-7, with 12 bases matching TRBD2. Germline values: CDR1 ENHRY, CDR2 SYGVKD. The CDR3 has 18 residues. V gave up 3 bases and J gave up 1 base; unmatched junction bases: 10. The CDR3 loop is CAISDSTRLAGVSYEQYF. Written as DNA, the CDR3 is TGTGCCATCAGTGATTCCACCAGACTAGCGGGAGTGTCCTACGAGCAGTACTTC.

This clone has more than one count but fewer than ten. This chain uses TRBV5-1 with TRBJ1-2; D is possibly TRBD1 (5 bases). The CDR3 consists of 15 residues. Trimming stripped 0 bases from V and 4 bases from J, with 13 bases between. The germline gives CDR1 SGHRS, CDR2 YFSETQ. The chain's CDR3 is CASSLVGGSGYGYTF. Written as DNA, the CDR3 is TGCGCCAGCAGCTTGGTCGGGGGTTCTGGCTATGGCTACACCTTC.